These 22 T cell receptor beta chains were all obtained from the same sample, sequenced in a study of blood T cell repertoires in COVID-19. Clones were read by immunoSEQ multiplex PCR, and TCRdb kept only the in-frame ones, dropping some. The data show 150,000 or so clones, with roughly 90% seen just once and roughly 1.2% held by the top ten. Sequencing input: PBMCs or T cells enriched from blood (not recorded which). These receptors were obtained from a woman in her 30s with acute COVID-19.

This chain uses TRBV7-2 with TRBJ2-7; TRBD1 aligns across 10 bases. The CDR3 totals 15 residues. Losses at the gene ends were 5 bases for V and 6 bases for J; bases not matched to a gene: 10. Germline CDR1 SGHTA, CDR2 FQGNSA. The CDR3 DNA is TGTGCCAGCAGCACGTTTGGGACAGGGGACGGCGAGCAGTACTTC. Residues: CASSTFGTGDGEQYF. Complete variable domain (other parts from reference TRBV7-2 and TRBJ2-7): GAGVSQSPSNKVTEKGKDVELRCDPISGHTALYWYRQSLGQGLEFLIYFQGNSAPDKSGLPSDRFSAERTGGSVSTLTIQRTQQEDSAVYLCASSTFGTGDGEQYFGPGTRLTVT.

This clone was counted once. The J gene is TRBJ2-5, the V gene TRBV3-1 (or the pseudogene TRBV3-2); D is perhaps TRBD2 (5 bases). Per germline, CDR1 LGHDT and CDR2 YNNKEL (reference sequence). The CDR3 contains 16 residues. V was shortened by 1 base and J by 1 base, with 13 bases between the two germline ends. The DNA of the CDR3 is TGTGCCAGCAGCCAAGGGGTACTAGTTTTCCAAGAGACCCAGTACTTC. It encodes CASSQGVLVFQETQYF.

This clone was observed a single time. The rearrangement links TRBV20-1 to TRBJ1-1; maybe TRBD1 (5 bases). Looked up from germline, CDR1 is DFQATT and CDR2 is SNEGSKA (reference sequence). This CDR3 is 14 amino acids long. With 3 bases removed from V and 0 bases from J, the gap between germline ends came to 11 bases. CDR3 nucleotide sequence: TGCAGTGCTAGTTGGGGCCCCATGAACACTGAAGCTTTCTTT. Translated: CSASWGPMNTEAFF.

The gene calls are TRBV4-3 and TRBJ2-2; no reliable D call. Germline V gene sequence: CDR1 LGHNA, CDR2 YSLEER. V lost 2 bases and J 1 base, leaving 8 bases between the germline ends. This CDR3 has 15 residues. The CDR3, as DNA: TGCGCCAGCAGCCAAAGTGGAGTGAACACCGGGGAGCTGTTTTTT. It specifies CASSQSGVNTGELFF.

V usage is TRBV9 and J usage is TRBJ1-5; maybe TRBD1 (6 bases). The germline CDR1 and CDR2 sequences are SGDLS and YYNGEE. The CDR3 is 14 amino acids. V lost 3 bases to trimming and J lost 6 bases, with 13 bases between them. The DNA of the CDR3 is TGTGCCAGCAGCGAGGGCCAGGGGAGTCAGCCCCAGCATTTT. It encodes CASSEGQGSQPQHF. The whole variable domain, filled in from reference TRBV9 and TRBJ1-5, reads DSGVTQTPKHLITATGQRVTLRCSPRSGDLSVYWYQQSLDQGLQFLIQYYNGEERAKGNILERFSAQQFPDLHSELNLSSLELGDSALYFCASSEGQGSQPQHFGDGTRLSIL.

The J gene is TRBJ2-5, the V gene TRBV19; perhaps TRBD1 as D (5 bases). CDR1 is LNHDA and CDR2 is SQIVND in the germline V gene (reference sequence). CDR3 length equals 14 residues. V was clipped by 4 bases and J by 1 base, with 10 bases between them. CDR3 sequence reads: CASSTQGIQETQYF. The CDR3 DNA is TGTGCCAGTAGTACCCAGGGTATCCAAGAGACCCAGTACTTC.

The rearrangement links TRBV9 to TRBJ1-2; D ambiguous. Germline CDR1 is SGDLS and CDR2 is YYNGEE. V lost 0 bases and J 2 bases, leaving 11 bases between the germline ends. CDR3 length: 15 amino acids. The CDR3 reads CASSVAGTSNYGYTF. In nucleotides, the CDR3 is TGTGCCAGCAGCGTAGCAGGCACCTCCAACTATGGCTACACCTTC.

Worth noting for this clone: This sample also contains other DNA sequences that code for the same CDR3. The V gene is TRBV7-2, the J gene TRBJ2-7; 10 nucleotides line up with TRBD2. Germline lookup yields CDR1 SGHTA and CDR2 FQGNSA. Losses at the gene ends were 5 bases for V and 2 bases for J; bases not matched to a gene: 6. The CDR3 contains 15 residues. In DNA, the CDR3 is TGTGCCAGCAGCCCTCTAGCGGGAGTCCCCTACGAGCAGTACTTC. This gives the protein CASSPLAGVPYEQYF.

The chain employs TRBV9 and TRBJ1-2; the D is unclear. This CDR3 has 12 amino acids. CDR1 and CDR2 (germline): SGDLS, YYNGEE. V lost 0 bases and J lost 6, with 6 bases in between. CDR3 protein: CASSVDSDGYTF. In DNA form, the CDR3 reads TGTGCCAGCAGCGTAGACTCGGATGGCTACACCTTC.

This chain's CDR3 is CASSNQGSPYNEQFF. DNA of the CDR3: TGTGCCAGCAGTAACCAGGGGAGTCCCTACAATGAGCAGTTCTTC. The chain uses TRBV28 and TRBJ2-1; a weak D match, TRBD1 (6 bases). The CDR3 is 15 residues long. V shed 5 bases and J shed 2 bases, with 13 bases lying between them. The V gene's germline CDR1 is MDHEN and CDR2 SYDVKM.

The J gene is TRBJ2-7, the V gene TRBV19; D is possibly TRBD1 (5 bases). The CDR3 is 15 amino acids. V was clipped by 3 bases and J by 2 bases, with 14 bases between them. The germline gives CDR1 LNHDA, CDR2 SQIVND (reference sequence). The CDR3 region is CASSIPGRATYEQYF. The CDR3 DNA follows: TGTGCCAGTAGTATCCCAGGCAGGGCAACCTACGAGCAGTACTTC.

The V gene is TRBV4-3, the J gene TRBJ1-2; D is possibly TRBD1 (6 bases). The CDR3 runs to 16 residues. Germline values: CDR1 LGHNA, CDR2 YSLEER. V shed 0 bases and J shed 3 bases, with 14 bases lying between them. The chain's CDR3 is CASSQEITGRDYGYTF. The CDR3 DNA is TGCGCCAGCAGCCAAGAGATCACAGGGCGGGACTATGGCTACACCTTC.

V is TRBV7-9 and J is TRBJ1-3; 8 positions match TRBD1. Germline V gives CDR1 SEHNR, CDR2 FQNEAQ (reference sequence). Trimming removed 5 bases from V and 0 bases from J; junction bases left unmatched: 12. The CDR3 loop spans 18 amino acids. The CDR3 DNA follows: TGTGCCAGCAGCGACCATATGGGACAGGCGAGCTCTGGAAACACCATATATTTT. This gives the protein CASSDHMGQASSGNTIYF.

This clone was picked up one time. The V gene is TRBV6-2 or TRBV6-3, the J gene TRBJ1-5; 9 bases map to TRBD1. The CDR3 is 18 amino acids. CDR1 is MNHEY, CDR2 SVGEGT, per germline. The J segment lost 7 bases and the V segment lost 4 bases, leaving 17 bases of the junction unmatched. This CDR3 is CASSSKGRQQGAGQPQHF. CDR3 bases: TGTGCCAGCAGTTCAAAGGGACGGCAACAGGGGGCAGGACAGCCCCAGCATTTT.

In DNA form, the CDR3 reads TGTGCCAGTAGTATCGCCTGGGACAGCTCCTACGAGCAGTACTTC. This sequence encodes CASSIAWDSSYEQYF. The chain has TRBV19 and TRBJ2-7, with TRBD1 matching 7 bases. Germline values: CDR1 LNHDA, CDR2 SQIVND (reference sequence). This CDR3 is 15 amino acids long. The V and J ends lost 3 bases and 0 bases, in that order; junction bases with no gene match: 5.

The chain has TRBV5-1 and TRBJ2-5; possible D gene TRBD1, 5 bases. Germline V gives CDR1 SGHRS, CDR2 YFSETQ. The CDR3 has 13 amino acids. Trimming left V 0 bases short and J 3 bases short, with 6 bases between. CDR3: CASSLGGKETQYF. Here the CDR3 DNA reads TGCGCCAGCAGCTTGGGGGGCAAAGAGACCCAGTACTTC.

J is TRBJ2-7 and V is TRBV5-6; a weak D match, TRBD2 (6 bases). The CDR3 runs 15 residues. Trimming stripped 7 bases from V and 2 bases from J, with 19 bases between. CDR1 is SGHDT, CDR2 YYEEEE, per germline. CDR3 amino acids: CASGEEGTYTYEQYF. The CDR3 DNA is TGTGCCAGCGGAGAGGAGGGGACTTACACCTACGAGCAGTACTTC.

This clone was counted between two and nine times. This chain joins TRBV30 and TRBJ1-1, with a tentative D call TRBD1 (5 bases). Germline-derived CDR1 and CDR2 are GTSNPN and SVGIG (reference sequence). CDR3 size: 13 residues. Trimming pared 0 bases from V and 3 bases from J, leaving 8 bases between. The CDR3 DNA is TGTGCCTGGAGTGTCCAGGGTGACACTGAAGCTTTCTTT. Amino acids: CAWSVQGDTEAFF.

J is TRBJ2-1 and V is TRBV3-1 (or the pseudogene TRBV3-2), with D maybe TRBD2 (6 bases). This CDR3 region has 15 residues. CDR1 and CDR2 (germline): LGHDT, YNNKEL (reference sequence). Between the trimmed V and J ends, which lost 7 bases and 9 bases, there was a span of 22 bases. CDR3 sequence reads: CASTTFGASEVEQFF. DNA for the CDR3: TGTGCCAGCACTACTTTTGGGGCTAGCGAGGTTGAGCAGTTCTTC.

The chain joins TRBV7-9 to TRBJ2-1; 11 nucleotides align to TRBD2. The germline V gene encodes CDR1 SEHNR and CDR2 FQNEAQ (reference sequence). V was pared by 4 bases and J by 7 bases, with 9 bases of the junction left unmatched. The CDR3 has 16 residues. The CDR3: CASSSKLAGVWNEQFF. In nucleotides, the CDR3 is TGTGCCAGCAGCTCCAAACTAGCGGGAGTATGGAATGAGCAGTTCTTC.

This rearrangement joins TRBV7-9 to TRBJ1-3; maybe TRBD1 (5 bases). CDR1 and CDR2 (germline): SEHNR, FQNEAQ (reference sequence). V lost 7 bases and J lost 9, with 13 bases in between. CDR3 length equals 12 residues. CDR3 DNA sequence: TGTGCCAGCATTCAGGGTCTCGGCACCATATATTTT. Residues: CASIQGLGTIYF.

This chain uses TRBV14 with TRBJ1-4; a weak D match, TRBD1 (6 bases). This CDR3 is built from 15 residues. Germline CDR1 reads SGHDN; CDR2 reads FVKESK. V dropped 4 bases and J dropped 7 bases, with 16 bases sitting between them. The CDR3 coding sequence is TGTGCCAGCAGCCTAGCGGGGCGGGGGCTTGAAAAACTGTTTTTT. Residues: CASSLAGRGLEKLFF. The full variable domain, rest sourced from reference TRBV14 and TRBJ1-4, is EAGVTQFPSHSVIEKGQTVTLRCDPISGHDNLYWYRRVMGKEIKFLLHFVKESKQDESGMPNNRFLAERTGGTYSTLKVQPAELEDSGVYFCASSLAGRGLEKLFFGSGTQLSVL.